One sample yielded the 13 T cell receptor beta chains listed below, sequenced in a study of blood T cells in healthy people across ages. The use of a sample-barcoded 5' primer and a J-beta primer mix characterized a second PCR of about 7 to 12 cycles. TCRdb re-derived calls from the 5' RACE reads in MiXCR, one entry per CDR3 protein. The sample records some 1.8 million distinct CDR3 sequences, around 40% being singletons. The sample consisted of blood. Receptors were obtained from a human donor in good health.

The rearrangement links TRBV10-3 to TRBJ1-1, with D possibly being TRBD1 (5 bases). Germline lookup yields CDR1 ENHRY and CDR2 SYGVKD. Trimming removed 0 bases at V and 1 base at J, with 9 bases between. The CDR3 contains 15 residues. The CDR3 is CAISESGQGNTEAFF. DNA for the CDR3: TGTGCCATCAGTGAGTCGGGGCAGGGGAACACTGAAGCTTTCTTT.

This clonotype was counted many times. V is TRBV7-9 and J is TRBJ2-4; a possible D gene is TRBD2 (8 bases). Germline V gene lookup returns CDR1 SEHNR and CDR2 FQNEAQ (reference sequence). Between the trimmed V and J ends, which lost 5 bases and 5 bases, there was a span of 19 bases. The CDR3 totals 16 residues. CDR3 nucleotides: TGTGCCAGCAGCAACCCCGGGAGGGGACAGCAAAACATTCAGTACTTC. Translated: CASSNPGRGQQNIQYF.

This clonotype was found a few times. This chain uses TRBV6-5 with TRBJ2-6; 7 bases are shared with TRBD1. This CDR3 is 21 amino acids long. The germline gives CDR1 MNHEY, CDR2 SVGAGI. Trimming removed 2 bases from V and 0 bases from J; junction bases left unmatched: 16. Here the CDR3 reads CASSYVLGQINPGSGANVLTF. The CDR3 DNA sequence: TGTGCCAGCAGTTACGTTCTGGGACAGATAAACCCGGGCTCTGGGGCCAACGTCCTGACTTTC.

The rearrangement uses TRBV9 and TRBJ2-1, with D perhaps matching TRBD1 (6 bases). Trimming took off 0 bases at V and 6 bases at J, with 10 bases between the two ends. CDR1 SGDLS and CDR2 YYNGEE come from the germline V gene. The CDR3 is made up of 14 amino acids. CDR3 nucleotides: TGTGCCAGCAGCGTAGGAGGCAGGGGCAATGAGCAGTTCTTC. Amino acid sequence: CASSVGGRGNEQFF.

In its sample, this clonotype was seen a few times. CDR3 sequence: CASSLSPGQVFYGYTF. The CDR3 bases are TGTGCCAGCAGCTTAAGCCCGGGACAAGTCTTTTATGGCTACACCTTC. The V call is TRBV7-2, the J call TRBJ1-2; maybe TRBD1 (6 bases). This CDR3 region has 16 residues. Germline V CDR1 and CDR2: SGHTA, FQGNSA. V lost 2 bases, J lost 5 bases, and 18 bases lay in between.

This clonotype has more than one count but fewer than ten. J is TRBJ2-5 and V is TRBV4-1; D perhaps matches TRBD2 (6 bases). There are 15 residues in the CDR3. Germline CDR1 reads MGHRA; CDR2 reads YSYEKL. V lost 3 bases, J lost 1 base, and 12 bases lay in between. CDR3 coding DNA: TGCGCCAGCAGCCAGATCTGGACTACCCAAGAGACCCAGTACTTC. The encoded protein is CASSQIWTTQETQYF.

The V and J genes are TRBV20-1 and TRBJ1-5; D might be TRBD1 (5 bases). Trimming removed 0 bases at V and 5 bases at J, with 14 bases between. Per germline, CDR1 DFQATT and CDR2 SNEGSKA (reference sequence). The CDR3 runs 15 residues. Written as DNA, the CDR3 is TGCAGTGCTAGAGATAACGGACAAATTGATCAGCCCCAGCATTTT. Its protein product is CSARDNGQIDQPQHF.

This clonotype was seen a handful of times. CDR3 bases: TGTGCCAGCAGTCAGGGTCCTAAGAACACTGAAGCTTTCTTT. Its translation is CASSQGPKNTEAFF. The V gene is TRBV6-5, the J gene TRBJ1-1, with D possibly TRBD1 on 5 matching bases. The CDR3 is 14 residues long. V lost 5 bases, J lost 1 base, and 11 bases lay in between. Germline CDR1 is MNHEY and CDR2 is SVGAGI.

This clonotype was detected only a few times. The chain combines TRBV13 with TRBJ2-1; a possible D gene is TRBD2 (5 bases). Germline loops: CDR1 PRHDT, CDR2 FYEKMQ (reference sequence). The V and J ends lost 3 bases and 0 bases respectively, with 15 bases between them. The CDR3 is 17 amino acids. In nucleotides, the CDR3 is TGTGCCAGCAGCTTTGTAGCGCAGGAGCCCTCCTACAATGAGCAGTTCTTC. The encoded protein is CASSFVAQEPSYNEQFF.

The J gene is TRBJ2-1, the V gene TRBV7-9; no clear D. The ends were cut back, 2 bases at V and 7 bases at J, with 9 bases in the middle. The germline gives CDR1 SEHNR, CDR2 FQNEAQ (reference sequence). The CDR3 sequence is 13 residues long. CDR3 sequence (DNA): TGTGCCAGCAGCTTATTCGAGGCTAATGAGCAGTTCTTC. Its translation is CASSLFEANEQFF.

The rearrangement joins TRBV7-6 to TRBJ2-3; 8 positions agree with TRBD1. CDR1 is SGHVS, CDR2 FNYEAQ, per germline. CDR3 length: 16 residues. V was clipped by 1 base and J by 5 bases; unmatched bases: 8. The CDR3: CASSLVNGQGEDTQYF. As DNA, the CDR3 is TGTGCCAGCAGCTTAGTAAATGGACAGGGAGAAGATACGCAGTATTTT.

V usage is TRBV20-1 and J usage is TRBJ2-7, with TRBD1 matching 8 bases. V was pared by 6 bases and J by 4 bases, with 8 bases of the junction left unmatched. CDR1 and CDR2 (germline): DFQATT, SNEGSKA (reference sequence). The CDR3 contains 13 residues. CDR3 DNA: TGCAGTGCCGTACAACAGGGGGTTTACGAGCAGTACTTC. This gives the protein CSAVQQGVYEQYF.

CDR3 in DNA: TGTGCCAGCAGCACCCAAGGAGCCCTAACCTATGGCTACACCTTC. Amino acids: CASSTQGALTYGYTF. The chain couples TRBV12-3 or TRBV12-4 to TRBJ1-2; D unresolved. Trimming took 6 bases from V and 4 from J, leaving 18 bases between them. The CDR3 is 15 residues long.